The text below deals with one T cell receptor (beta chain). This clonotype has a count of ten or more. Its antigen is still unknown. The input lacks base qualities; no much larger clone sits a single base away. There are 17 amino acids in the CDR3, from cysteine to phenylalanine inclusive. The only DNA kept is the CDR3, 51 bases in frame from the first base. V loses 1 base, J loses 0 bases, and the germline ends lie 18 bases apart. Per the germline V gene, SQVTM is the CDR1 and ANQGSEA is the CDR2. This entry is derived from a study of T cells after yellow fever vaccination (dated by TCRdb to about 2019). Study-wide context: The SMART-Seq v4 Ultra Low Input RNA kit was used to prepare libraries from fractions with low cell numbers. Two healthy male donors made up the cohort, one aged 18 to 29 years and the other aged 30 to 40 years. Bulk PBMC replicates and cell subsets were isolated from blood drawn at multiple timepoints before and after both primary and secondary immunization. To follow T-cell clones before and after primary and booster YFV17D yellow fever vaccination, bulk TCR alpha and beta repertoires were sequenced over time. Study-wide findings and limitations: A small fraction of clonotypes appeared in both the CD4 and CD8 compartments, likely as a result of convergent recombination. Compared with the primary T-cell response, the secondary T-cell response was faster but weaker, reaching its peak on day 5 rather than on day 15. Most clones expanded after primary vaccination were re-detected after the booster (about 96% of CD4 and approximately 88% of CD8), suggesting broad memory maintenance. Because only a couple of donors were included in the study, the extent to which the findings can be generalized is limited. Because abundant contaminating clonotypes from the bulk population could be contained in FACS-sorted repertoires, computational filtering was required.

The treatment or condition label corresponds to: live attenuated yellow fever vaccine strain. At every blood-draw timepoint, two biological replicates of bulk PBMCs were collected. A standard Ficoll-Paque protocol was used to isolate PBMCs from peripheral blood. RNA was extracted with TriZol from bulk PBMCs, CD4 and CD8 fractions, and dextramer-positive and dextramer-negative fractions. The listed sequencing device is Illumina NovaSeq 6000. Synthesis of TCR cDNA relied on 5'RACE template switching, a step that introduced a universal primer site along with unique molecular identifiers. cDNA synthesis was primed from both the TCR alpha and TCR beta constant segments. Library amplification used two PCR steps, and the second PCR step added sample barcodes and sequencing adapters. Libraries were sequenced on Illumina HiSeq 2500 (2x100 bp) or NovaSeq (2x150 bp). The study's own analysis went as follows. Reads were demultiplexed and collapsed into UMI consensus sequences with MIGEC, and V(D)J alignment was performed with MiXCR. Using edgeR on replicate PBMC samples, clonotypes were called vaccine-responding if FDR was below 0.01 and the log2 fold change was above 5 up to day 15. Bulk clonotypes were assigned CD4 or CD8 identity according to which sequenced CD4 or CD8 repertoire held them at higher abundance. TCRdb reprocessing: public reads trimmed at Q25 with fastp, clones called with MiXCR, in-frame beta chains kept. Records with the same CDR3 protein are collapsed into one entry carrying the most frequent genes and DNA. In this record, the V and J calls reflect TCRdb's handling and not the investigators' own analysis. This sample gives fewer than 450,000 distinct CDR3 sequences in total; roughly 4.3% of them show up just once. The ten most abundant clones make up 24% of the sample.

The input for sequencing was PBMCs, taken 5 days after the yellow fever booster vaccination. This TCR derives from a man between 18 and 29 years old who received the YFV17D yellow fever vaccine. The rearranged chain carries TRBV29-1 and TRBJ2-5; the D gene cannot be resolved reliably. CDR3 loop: CSVEGVEWKPDQETQYF. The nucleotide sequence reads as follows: TGCAGCGTTGAAGGAGTTGAATGGAAACCTGACCAAGAGACCCAGTACTTC.